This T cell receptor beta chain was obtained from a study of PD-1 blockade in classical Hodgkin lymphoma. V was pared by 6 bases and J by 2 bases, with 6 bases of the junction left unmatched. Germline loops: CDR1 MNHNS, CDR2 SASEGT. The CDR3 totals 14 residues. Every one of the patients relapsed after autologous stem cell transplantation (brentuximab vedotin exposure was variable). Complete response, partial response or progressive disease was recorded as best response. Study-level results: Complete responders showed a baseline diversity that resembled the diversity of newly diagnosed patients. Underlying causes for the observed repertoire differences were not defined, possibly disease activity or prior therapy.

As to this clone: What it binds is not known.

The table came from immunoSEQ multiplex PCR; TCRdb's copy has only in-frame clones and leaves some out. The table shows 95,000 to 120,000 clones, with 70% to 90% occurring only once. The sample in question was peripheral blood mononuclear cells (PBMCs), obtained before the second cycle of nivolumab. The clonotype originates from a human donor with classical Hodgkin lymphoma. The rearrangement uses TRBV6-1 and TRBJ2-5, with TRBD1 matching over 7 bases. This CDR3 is CASRRDSRQETQYF. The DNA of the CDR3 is TGTGCCAGCAGACGGGACAGTCGACAAGAGACCCAGTACTTC.